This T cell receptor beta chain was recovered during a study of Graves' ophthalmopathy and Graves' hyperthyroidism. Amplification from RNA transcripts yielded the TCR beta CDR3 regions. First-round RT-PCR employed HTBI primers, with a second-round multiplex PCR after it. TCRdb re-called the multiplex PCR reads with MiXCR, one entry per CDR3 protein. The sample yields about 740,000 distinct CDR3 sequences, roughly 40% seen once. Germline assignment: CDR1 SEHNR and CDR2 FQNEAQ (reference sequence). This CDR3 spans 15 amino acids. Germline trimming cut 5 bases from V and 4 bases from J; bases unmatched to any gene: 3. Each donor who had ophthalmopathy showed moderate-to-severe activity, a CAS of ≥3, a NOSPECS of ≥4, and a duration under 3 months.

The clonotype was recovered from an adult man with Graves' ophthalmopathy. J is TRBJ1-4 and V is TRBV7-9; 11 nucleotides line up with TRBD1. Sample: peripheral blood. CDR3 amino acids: CASSQGQGVNEKLFF. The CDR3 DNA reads TGTGCCAGCAGCCAGGGACAGGGGGTTAATGAAAAACTGTTTTTT.